The next 21 T cell receptor beta chains were all read from a single sample in a study of T cell repertoires in cytomegalovirus infection. TCRdb called the reads again in MiXCR, with one record for every CDR3 protein. This table has 30,000 to 40,000 distinct CDR3 sequences, roughly 54% appearing once. The antigens these receptors bind are not known. The sequences come from CD8+ T cells from cultured PBMCs, collected from culture after CMV antigen stimulation. Receptor source: a human donor in good health (CMV status not recorded). Some clones in this sample may be carry-over from other donors' samples.

The rearrangement joins TRBV4-1 to TRBJ1-6, with 9 bases identical to TRBD1. The ends lost 4 bases at V and 11 bases at J; junction bases unmatched: 3. The CDR3 covers 13 residues. Looked up from germline, CDR1 is MGHRA and CDR2 is YSYEKL. Here the CDR3 reads CASSLGQGTPLHF. In DNA form, the CDR3 reads TGCGCCAGCAGCCTTGGACAGGGGACACCCCTCCACTTT.

This clonotype has a handful of counts. The J gene is TRBJ1-5, the V gene TRBV28; 7 bases are a match to TRBD1. Germline V CDR1 and CDR2: MDHEN, SYDVKM. The length of the CDR3 is 19 residues. V was clipped by 6 bases and J by 3 bases; unmatched bases: 20. This CDR3 is CASSLDRWVFEGVNQPQHF. CDR3 in DNA: TGTGCCAGCAGCCTGGACAGGTGGGTCTTCGAGGGGGTCAATCAGCCCCAGCATTTT.

This clonotype was observed a handful of times. V is TRBV7-3 and J is TRBJ2-1; 7 bases are shared with TRBD1. The length of the CDR3 is 15 residues. Germline V CDR1 and CDR2: SGHTA, FQGTGA. The J segment lost 8 bases and the V segment lost 5 bases, leaving 12 bases of the junction unmatched. The CDR3, as DNA: TGTGCCAGCAGCACCCGACAGGGTGTCGGTGATGAGCAGTTCTTC. Translation: CASSTRQGVGDEQFF.

This sequence joins TRBV7-8 and TRBJ2-3; D remains unclear. The CDR3 has 17 residues. Germline V gene data show CDR1 as SGHVS and CDR2 as FQNEAQ. V was cut by 2 bases and J by 2 bases, with 17 bases left in between. CDR3 nucleotide sequence: TGTGCCAGCAGCTTAATTAGACCGAGAAACCCCACAGATACGCAGTATTTT. It translates to CASSLIRPRNPTDTQYF.

This clonotype has only a few counts. This chain joins TRBV7-8 and TRBJ2-2, with TRBD1 matching over 9 bases. The J segment lost 2 bases and the V segment lost 2 bases, leaving 3 bases of the junction unmatched. The CDR3 is made up of 16 amino acids. Germline V gene sequence: CDR1 SGHVS, CDR2 FQNEAQ. CDR3 sequence (DNA): TGTGCCAGCAGCTTAAGGACAGGGGACAACACCGGGGAGCTGTTTTTT. This translates into CASSLRTGDNTGELFF.

This chain uses TRBV6-2 or TRBV6-3 with TRBJ2-1; D is possibly TRBD2 (6 bases). Trimming stripped 4 bases from V and 4 bases from J, with 8 bases between. The germline gives CDR1 MNHEY, CDR2 SVGEGT. The length of the CDR3 is 13 residues. For the CDR3, the DNA is TGTGCCAGCAGTTCGGGACTTTACAATGAGCAGTTCTTC. Protein: CASSSGLYNEQFF.

V usage is TRBV7-6 and J usage is TRBJ1-1; possibly TRBD1 for D (5 bases). The CDR3 totals 13 residues. The germline V and J ends were trimmed by 3 bases and 8 bases, with 13 bases remaining between them. Germline V CDR1 and CDR2: SGHVS, FNYEAQ. CDR3 in DNA: TGTGCCAGCAGCTTTAGAGAGGGGAGGGAAGCTTTCTTT. It yields the protein CASSFREGREAFF.

The J gene is TRBJ1-1, the V gene TRBV7-9; TRBD1 is a possible D gene (5 bases). This CDR3 contains 16 residues. Germline V lookup: CDR1 SEHNR, CDR2 FQNEAQ (reference sequence). For the CDR3, the DNA is TGTGTGAGCAGCTTACATTATAGGGGTAGTCGGACTGAAGCTTTCTTT. Translated, it gives CVSSLHYRGSRTEAFF.

The J gene is TRBJ2-1, the V gene TRBV6-1; 8 bases match TRBD2. Trimming removed 4 bases from V and 7 bases from J; junction bases left unmatched: 15. Germline V gene lookup returns CDR1 MNHNS and CDR2 SASEGT. The CDR3 is 17 amino acids. CDR3 sequence: CASSGRVAGSSVNEQFF. Written as DNA, the CDR3 is TGTGCCAGCAGTGGAAGGGTAGCGGGGTCTTCCGTGAATGAGCAGTTCTTC.

The chain combines TRBV7-9 with TRBJ1-1; weak D call: TRBD1 (6 bases). Germline loops: CDR1 SEHNR, CDR2 FQNEAQ (reference sequence). CDR3 size: 15 residues. Trimming shortened V by 6 bases and J by 3 bases, and 17 bases separated the two germline ends. For the CDR3, the DNA is TGTGCCAGCAGTCCCGGGGGGGGCAAGCACACTGAAGCTTTCTTT. Its protein is CASSPGGGKHTEAFF.

The CDR3 region has the DNA TGTGCCAGCAGCTTTAGCGGTCGGGACAGCCTGAAGTGGGCCCAGTACTTC. Residues: CASSFSGRDSLKWAQYF. The chain uses TRBV7-6 and TRBJ2-5; tentatively, D is TRBD1 (7 bases). V was clipped by 3 bases and J by 9 bases, with 26 bases between them. CDR3 length equals 17 residues. The germline V gene encodes CDR1 SGHVS and CDR2 FNYEAQ.

The rearrangement joins TRBV20-1 to TRBJ2-5; 13 bases agree with TRBD2. Germline CDR1 reads DFQATT; CDR2 reads SNEGSKA (reference sequence). V was clipped by 6 bases and J by 3 bases; unmatched bases: 13. This CDR3 has 17 residues. CDR3: CSAIPIGLAGDEETQYF. DNA for the CDR3: TGCAGTGCCATCCCCATTGGACTAGCGGGGGACGAAGAGACCCAGTACTTC.

There are a few counts of this clonotype. This chain links TRBV12-3 or TRBV12-4 with TRBJ1-1; 10 bases are shared with TRBD1. There are 15 residues in the CDR3. The V and J ends lost 6 bases and 1 base, in that order; junction bases with no gene match: 5. CDR3 region: CASSGTGARNTEAFF. The CDR3, as DNA: TGTGCCAGCAGCGGGACAGGGGCGCGGAACACTGAAGCTTTCTTT.

This clonotype was seen only a few times. This CDR3 reads CSARWGARSRDSPLHF. CDR3 sequence (DNA): TGCAGTGCTAGGTGGGGGGCGCGGTCCCGAGATTCACCCCTCCACTTT. The V and J genes are TRBV20-1 and TRBJ1-6; D is perhaps TRBD1 (6 bases). Germline CDR1 is DFQATT and CDR2 is SNEGSKA (reference sequence). V dropped 3 bases and J dropped 8 bases, with 20 bases sitting between them. This CDR3 contains 16 residues.

The gene calls are TRBV27 and TRBJ2-7; D uncertain. The germline V gene encodes CDR1 MNHEY and CDR2 SMNVEV (reference sequence). The CDR3 has 15 amino acids. The V end lost 6 bases, the J end lost 0 bases, and 15 bases lay between the germline ends. The CDR3 sequence: CASSLLGSSSYEQYF. CDR3 DNA sequence: TGTGCCAGCAGCCTATTGGGGTCTAGCTCCTACGAGCAGTACTTC.

This chain joins TRBV7-3 and TRBJ2-7, with D maybe TRBD1 (6 bases). CDR1 and CDR2 from the germline V gene are SGHTA and FQGTGA. V lost 2 bases and J 2 bases, leaving 16 bases between the germline ends. The CDR3 totals 16 residues. CDR3 amino acids: CASSLGTGHTTYEQYF. In nucleotides, the CDR3 is TGTGCCAGCAGCTTAGGCACAGGGCATACGACCTACGAGCAGTACTTC.

CDR3 loop: CASSLRGRSHTEAFF. In DNA form, the CDR3 reads TGTGCCAGCAGCTTACGGGGACGGAGCCACACTGAAGCTTTCTTT. V usage is TRBV7-6 and J usage is TRBJ1-1; a weak D match, TRBD1 (5 bases). The CDR3 sequence is 15 residues long. CDR1 is SGHVS, CDR2 FNYEAQ, per germline. Trimming removed 2 bases at V and 3 bases at J, with 13 bases between.

The genes are TRBV4-1 and TRBJ2-5; 9 bases agree with TRBD2. CDR3 length: 15 residues. V shed 0 bases, J shed 3 bases, and the junction held 2 bases outside the gene matches. The germline V gene encodes CDR1 MGHRA and CDR2 YSYEKL. For the CDR3, the DNA is TGCGCCAGCAGCCAAGATAGCGGGGGTGAAGAGACCCAGTACTTC. Translated, it gives CASSQDSGGEETQYF.

The gene calls are TRBV20-1 and TRBJ2-2; 10 bases agree with TRBD2. The CDR3 runs 19 residues. V shed 0 bases and J 6 bases; nucleotides not matched to a gene: 16. In germline, CDR1 is DFQATT, CDR2 SNEGSKA (reference sequence). The CDR3 DNA is TGCAGTGCTAGAGATGTGGGAACAGCGGGAGGGCCAGAGTCCGGGGAGCTGTTTTTT. Residues: CSARDVGTAGGPESGELFF.

This chain uses TRBV4-2 with TRBJ1-1; 10 bases align to TRBD1. Trimming at V came to 5 bases and at J to 4 bases, leaving 10 bases not matched to a gene. The CDR3 contains 16 residues. In germline, CDR1 is LGHNA, CDR2 YNFKEQ. CDR3 residues: CASSTIDRGRRTEAFF. The CDR3 DNA is TGTGCCAGCAGCACGATTGACAGGGGGCGCCGCACTGAAGCTTTCTTT.

V gene TRBV6-6 combines with J gene TRBJ1-2, with D hard to call. The CDR3 spans 18 residues. The germline V and J ends were trimmed by 0 bases and 4 bases, with 21 bases remaining between them. Germline CDR1 is MNHNY and CDR2 is SVGAGI (reference sequence). For the CDR3, the DNA is TGTGCCAGCAGTTACTCGAAGAGCGGTGATGAGGATTTCTATGGCTACACCTTC. Its protein product is CASSYSKSGDEDFYGYTF.